This section outlines one T cell receptor (beta chain) sequence together with its context. Its cognate antigen is unknown. This specimen comes from a study of shared clonotypes between healthy human individuals. Notes on the study in general: Larger estimated richness was generally recorded for naive subsets relative to memory subsets.

Caucasian adults residing in Nashville, Tennessee made up all the donors. Sequenced by immunoSEQ multiplex PCR; TCRdb stores in-frame clones only, minus some. The table has approximately 100,000 clones, approximately 70% seen once. This CDR3 has 16 residues. Germline lookup yields CDR1 SGHTA and CDR2 FQGNSA. Germline trimming cut 1 base from V and 1 base from J; bases unmatched to any gene: 4. This TCR was recovered from a woman in her twenties or thirties in good health. The chain couples TRBV7-2 to TRBJ2-3; TRBD1 matches at 8 bases. Sequencing input: memory CD8+ T cells sorted from blood. Specified subset: CD45RO+ cells pooled with CCR7-negative TemRA cells. The CDR3 bases are TGTGCCAGCAGCTTAGGTTACAGGGGGGGCACAGATACGCAGTATTTT. Protein product: CASSLGYRGGTDTQYF.